The sequence of this T cell receptor beta chain was determined in a study of T cells after yellow fever vaccination. On the study more broadly: SMART-Seq v4 Ultra Low Input handled preparation of low-cell-number fractions.

The CDR3 is 10 residues long. Germline V gene lookup returns CDR1 GTSNPN and CDR2 SVGIG (reference sequence). V was clipped by 8 bases and J by 2 bases, with 6 bases between them. Study conclusions and caveats: Once the booster was given, most primary-vaccination clones reappeared, at around 95% for CD4 and roughly 91% for CD8.

Comment on this clonotype: Its antigen remains unknown.

In making TCR cDNA, 5'RACE template switching added a universal primer site and UMIs to it. Via MiXCR, TCRdb re-called the 5' RACE reads, giving one row per CDR3 protein. The sample consists of 600,000 to 750,000 distinct CDR3 sequences, more than 9% of them appearing once. The sample here was PBMCs, taken on the day of the yellow fever booster vaccination. The chain recombines TRBV30 with TRBJ1-2; D gene unclear. The TCR sequence derives from a man aged 25-45 years who received the YFV17D yellow fever vaccine. The DNA for the CDR3 is TGTGCCGCGGACAACTATGGCTACACCTTC. Translating gives CAADNYGYTF.